The rows below give T cell receptor beta chains drawn from one sample of a study of shared clonotypes between healthy human individuals. Only in-frame clones appear in the TCRdb table, and some are missing; sequencing was by immunoSEQ multiplex PCR. The sample has millions of clones; more than 80% are singletons. Input material: naive CD4+ T cells from PBMCs. These TCRs come from a man aged 18 to 29 in good health. Some clones in this sample may be carry-over from other donors' samples. Both conserved end residues are part of each CDR3. A D gene is named only where the DNA matches it firmly. Clone size is stated in some rows and not others, as once, few, many or a class when expanded.

>TRBV5-1|NA|NA|TRBJ2-5
TGCGCCAGCAGCCGACCGGACAGCCAACCCTCAAATTTTCAAGAGACCCAGTACTTC
CASSRPDSQPSNFQETQYF
>TRBV27|NA|NA|TRBJ2-7
TGTGCCAGCAGCTCACCCCTTACAACGGGCGAGCAGTACTTC
CASSSPLTTGEQYF
>TRBV28|NA|NA|TRBJ1-1
TGTGCCAGCAGTCCCTCGTTCGTCGAGGGGGACACTGAAGCTTTCTTT
CASSPSFVEGDTEAFF
>TRBV28|NA|NA|TRBJ1-2
TGTGCCAGCAGTCAAAGTCCCCGCAGGATTTATGGCTACACCTTC
CASSQSPRRIYGYTF
>TRBV28|TRBD1|NA|TRBJ2-7
TGTGCCAGCAGCATGGTTGCTCTCCGGGACAGGCTCTACGAGCAGTACTTC
CASSMVALRDRLYEQYF
>TRBV18|NA|NA|TRBJ1-5
TGTGCCAGCTCCACCACCGAGGGCCTCAATCAGCCCCAGCATTTT
CASSTTEGLNQPQHF
>TRBV28|TRBD1|NA|TRBJ1-5
TGTGCCAGCAGCCGTACCGGGACAGTCAATCAGCCCCAGCATTTT
CASSRTGTVNQPQHF
>TRBV11-2|NA|NA|TRBJ1-3
TGTGCCAGCAGCTTAGCCAATCCTAAAAACTCTGGAAACACCATATATTTT
CASSLANPKNSGNTIYF
>TRBV9|TRBD2|NA|TRBJ2-5
TGTGCCAGCAGCGTGCGGCGGGAGGGAGAGACCCAGTACTTC
CASSVRREGETQYF
>TRBV27|TRBD2|NA|TRBJ2-3
TGTGCCAGCAGGAAGGGACTAGCGAACACAGATACGCAGTATTTT
CASRKGLANTDTQYF
>TRBV7-7|TRBD2|NA|TRBJ2-5
TGTGCCAGCAGCTCGAGTTGGACTAGCGGGATTGAGACCCAGTACTTC
CASSSSWTSGIETQYF
>TRBV6-1|TRBD1|NA|TRBJ2-2
TGTGCCAATAGACAGGGTATGACCGGGGAGCTGTTTTTT
CANRQGMTGELFF
>TRBV7-9|NA|NA|TRBJ2-2
TGTGCCAGCAGCTTAGGAGCAGGCGGCGGCGGGGAGCTGTTTTTT
CASSLGAGGGGELFF
>TRBV19|NA|NA|TRBJ2-7
TGTGCCAGTAGTGTTAGCGGACCGGCCTACGAGCAGTACTTC
CASSVSGPAYEQYF
>TRBV28|NA|NA|TRBJ2-2
TGTGCCAGCAGCAGCCCCGGGGCACGAACCGGGGAGCTGTTTTTT
CASSSPGARTGELFF
>TRBV11-3|NA|NA|TRBJ2-5
TGTGCCAGCAGCTTAGGGCAGACGGACCAAGAGACCCAGTACTTC
CASSLGQTDQETQYF
>TRBV5-1|NA|NA|TRBJ2-2
TGCGCCAGCAAATCAACCATCGTCTACACCGGGGAGCTGTTTTTT
CASKSTIVYTGELFF
>TRBV9|NA|NA|TRBJ2-2
TGTGCCAGCAGCCCCCTGGGGCGCGTGGACACCGGGGAGCTGTTTTTT
CASSPLGRVDTGELFF
>TRBV7-3|TRBD1|NA|TRBJ2-1
TGTGCCAGCAGCGAACAGGGGGCTGAGTACAATGAGCAGTTCTTC
CASSEQGAEYNEQFF
>TRBV7-2|NA|NA|TRBJ1-1
TGTGCCAGCAGCCTTGGAAACAGGGCAGTGGCTTTAAACACTGAAGCTTTCTTT
CASSLGNRAVALNTEAFF
>TRBV6-1|TRBD1|NA|TRBJ2-7
TGTGCCAGCAGCCAACCGGGACAGTCCTACGAGCAGTACTTC
CASSQPGQSYEQYF
>TRBV7-3|NA|NA|TRBJ1-1
TGTGCCAGCAGCCTGCAGGGTAGGACTGAAGCTTTCTTT
CASSLQGRTEAFF
>TRBV15|NA|NA|TRBJ2-1
TGTGCCACCAGCAGACTAGGCCGGGGCGAGCAGTTCTTC
CATSRLGRGEQFF
>TRBV5-1|TRBD1|once|TRBJ2-2
TGCGCCAGCAGCCAAGGGACAGGGGGCATCACCGGGGAGCTGTTTTTT
CASSQGTGGITGELFF
>TRBV2|NA|NA|TRBJ2-1
TGTGCCAGCAGGCCAGGGTGGGGGAGGCCGGAGGGCAATGAGCAGTTCTTC
CASRPGWGRPEGNEQFF
>TRBV25-1|TRBD2|NA|TRBJ2-1
TGTGCCACCGGGGGGAGCGCCTACAATGAGCAGTTCTTC
CATGGSAYNEQFF
>TRBV11-3|NA|NA|TRBJ2-3
TGTGCCAGCAGCTTAGGGGGCCTTAGCACAGATACGCAGTATTTT
CASSLGGLSTDTQYF
>TRBV28|TRBD1|NA|TRBJ1-4
TGTGCCAGCAGACGGACAGGGGTTGAAAAACTGTTTTTT
CASRRTGVEKLFF
>TRBV28|NA|NA|TRBJ2-1
TGTGCCAGCAGTACCTCGTACAATGAGCAGTTCTTC
CASSTSYNEQFF
>TRBV5-1|TRBD2|NA|TRBJ2-5
TGCGCCAGCAGCCCGGGACTAGCGGGAGCATCGTACCAAGAGACCCAGTACTTC
CASSPGLAGASYQETQYF
>TRBV10-3|TRBD1|few|TRBJ2-7
TGTGCCATCAGTACGGACAGGAGATCCTACGAGCAGTACTTC
CAISTDRRSYEQYF
>TRBV5-8|TRBD1|NA|TRBJ2-1
TGTGCCAGCAGCTTGTTCCAGGGGGCAGGAAATGAGCAGTTCTTC
CASSLFQGAGNEQFF
>TRBV2|TRBD1|NA|TRBJ2-7
TGTGCCAGCAGTAAAGGAGGACAGGGGTGGTCCTACGAGCAGTACTTC
CASSKGGQGWSYEQYF
>TRBV7-3|NA|few|TRBJ1-1
TGTGCCAGCAGCTTAACAGGGGGGGACACTGAAGCTTTCTTT
CASSLTGGDTEAFF
>TRBV7-9|NA|few|TRBJ1-3
TGTGCCAGCAGCCCCCTGGGGGTCTCTGGAAACACCATATATTTT
CASSPLGVSGNTIYF
>TRBV19|NA|NA|TRBJ2-7
TGTGCCAGTAGTCCACACGGGGACACCAATTCCTACGAGCAGTACTTC
CASSPHGDTNSYEQYF
>TRBV19|TRBD2|once|TRBJ2-2
TGTGCCAGTAGTATAGGGGGACTAGCGAACACCGGGGAGCTGTTTTTT
CASSIGGLANTGELFF
>TRBV5-1|TRBD2|NA|TRBJ2-5
TGCGCCAGCAGCTTGCTGGCGGGAGGGATGGAGACCCAGTACTTC
CASSLLAGGMETQYF
>TRBV7-2|NA|NA|TRBJ2-7
TGTGCCAGCAGCTCGTCGGGCAGGACCTACGAGCAGTACTTC
CASSSSGRTYEQYF
>TRBV28|TRBD2|NA|TRBJ2-7
TGTGCCAGCAGGGCTAGCGGGAAGGCGGACGAGCAGTACTTC
CASRASGKADEQYF
>TRBV2|NA|NA|TRBJ1-5
TGTGCCAGCAGGATAGGGCACCGCCAGCCCCAGCATTTT
CASRIGHRQPQHF
>TRBV2|TRBD1|NA|TRBJ2-7
TGTGCCAGCAGTGAATACGGACAGGGCGAGAGCGAGCAGTACTTC
CASSEYGQGESEQYF
>TRBV6-1|NA|NA|TRBJ2-7
TGTGCCAGCAGCCAAGGGGGTGGCCGCGAGCAGTACTTC
CASSQGGGREQYF
>TRBV30|NA|NA|TRBJ1-1
TGTGCCTGTCAGAAAGGGGGACACTACACTGAAGCTTTCTTT
CACQKGGHYTEAFF
>TRBV5-1|NA|once|TRBJ2-2
TGCGCCAGCAGCTTGGCCATAGGGTCCGACACCGGGGAGCTGTTTTTT
CASSLAIGSDTGELFF